This T cell receptor (beta chain) was profiled in a study of blood T cell repertoires in COVID-19. Overall study: The United States, Italy and Spain were the sources of the acute and convalescent COVID-19 samples. The analysed material was cDNA or gDNA that came from T cells, B-cell-depleted T cells, or PBMCs.

This CDR3 comprises 15 residues. V dropped 0 bases and J dropped 0 bases, with 8 bases sitting between them. From germline, CDR1 is SEHNR and CDR2 FQNEAQ (reference sequence). Original data processing: Estimation of nucleated cell counts relied on the amplification of reference gene primers. The table came from immunoSEQ multiplex PCR; TCRdb's copy has only in-frame clones and leaves some out. D and trimming come from the DNA, and the V and J calls and clone size come from that table. The sample holds 150,000 to 200,000 clones; 60% to 80% are singletons and the top ten take roughly 28%. The rearrangement uses TRBV7-9 and TRBJ1-1; D unclear. The TCR was taken from a woman aged 70-85 years with acute or convalescent COVID-19. The material sequenced was peripheral blood. Here the CDR3 DNA reads TGTGCCAGCAGCTTAGCCCCACGGGTGAACACTGAAGCTTTCTTT. This gives the protein CASSLAPRVNTEAFF.